These 5 T cell receptor beta chains were all obtained from the same sample, sequenced in a study of T cells after yellow fever vaccination. Each CDR3 protein is one row after TCRdb ran MiXCR on the 5' RACE reads. The sample records some 350,000 distinct CDR3 sequences, approximately 4% being singletons. The sequences come from PBMCs, collected 5 days after the yellow fever booster vaccination. All receptors come from a young man who received the YFV17D yellow fever vaccine.

In this sample, this clonotype turned up a few times. The rearrangement uses TRBV7-6 and TRBJ2-7; D call uncertain. The CDR3 length is 14 residues. The V end was cut by 5 bases, the J end by 7 bases, with 18 bases between. CDR1 SGHVS and CDR2 FNYEAQ come from the germline V gene. The CDR3 DNA sequence: TGTGCCAGCAGCCAAGGGAACAACTTAAAAGAGCAGTACTTC. This encodes CASSQGNNLKEQYF. The whole variable domain, filled in from reference TRBV7-6 and TRBJ2-7, reads GAGVSQSPRYKVTKRGQDVALRCDPISGHVSLYWYRQALGQGPEFLTYFNYEAQQDKSGLPNDRFSAERPEGSISTLTIQRTEQRDSAMYRCASSQGNNLKEQYFGPGTRLTVT.

This chain uses TRBV9 with TRBJ1-6; D is undetermined. Germline V lookup: CDR1 SGDLS, CDR2 YYNGEE. Trimming took 0 bases from V and 7 from J, leaving 8 bases between them. This CDR3 region has 14 residues. The CDR3 loop reads CASSVGISNSPLHF. CDR3 nucleotide sequence: TGTGCCAGCAGCGTAGGGATCTCGAATTCACCCCTCCACTTT.

This clonotype was counted a few times. V and J are TRBV11-3 and TRBJ2-1, with 10 bases aligning to TRBD1. Germline CDR1 SGHNT, CDR2 YENEEA. The CDR3 loop spans 15 amino acids. J was trimmed by 7 bases and V by 1 base; bases with no gene match: 4. For the CDR3, the DNA is TGTGCCAGCAGCTTAGGTCGGGACAGGGGTAATGAGCAGTTCTTC. Translating gives CASSLGRDRGNEQFF.

This clonotype was seen ten or more times. J is TRBJ2-7 and V is TRBV11-2, with 7 positions matching TRBD2. Per the germline V gene, CDR1 is SGHAT and CDR2 is FQNNGV. The CDR3 covers 15 residues. After removal of 2 bases from V and 2 bases from J, the junction contained 6 bases not matched to a gene. The CDR3: CASSLRAGSPYEQYF. In DNA, the CDR3 is TGTGCCAGCAGCTTAAGAGCGGGGAGTCCCTACGAGCAGTACTTC.

V is TRBV7-8 and J is TRBJ2-7; 7 bases line up with TRBD2. The ends lost 5 bases at V and 3 bases at J; junction bases unmatched: 16. Per the germline V gene, CDR1 is SGHVS and CDR2 is FQNEAQ. The CDR3 sequence is 17 residues long. CDR3 residues: CASSRRTSLQADYEQYF. CDR3 sequence (DNA): TGTGCCAGCAGCAGGAGGACTAGTCTCCAGGCCGACTACGAGCAGTACTTC.